A selection of T cell receptor beta chains follows, all from one sample in a study of human T cells and chemical hapten exposure. TCRdb used MiXCR to reprocess the RACE reads, holding one entry per CDR3 protein. The table has some 360,000 distinct CDR3 sequences, roughly 4.6% seen once. This material consisted of whole blood, taken in connection with sensitization to the hapten diphenylcyclopropenone (DPC). The source of these receptors is a woman aged 45-60 years with alopecia areata. Some clones in this sample may be carry-over from other donors' samples. CDR3s leave out the opening cysteine and the closing phenylalanine or tryptophan. Each record gives: CDR3 protein, J gene, V gene.

ASSLRSMGDFEAF,TRBJ1-1,TRBV27
ASSPGPGYGQPQH,TRBJ1-5,TRBV9
ASSVVGGYGANVLT,TRBJ2-6,TRBV9
ASSYRSTDTQY,TRBJ2-3,TRBV6-6
SARIGQRYGYT,TRBJ1-2,TRBV20-1
ASSPAGSQETQY,TRBJ2-5,TRBV7-2
ASSLMVAGPGETQY,TRBJ2-5,TRBV5-6
ASGFGNTEAF,TRBJ1-1,TRBV12-5
ASSVTGGTDTQY,TRBJ2-3,TRBV6-1
ASRMGGSNQPQH,TRBJ1-5,TRBV6-1
ASSQDPGAGGEQY,TRBJ2-7,TRBV14
ASSVYSTDTQY,TRBJ2-3,TRBV2
ASSLAGPGPGELF,TRBJ2-2,TRBV7-9
ASSSESSYEQY,TRBJ2-7,TRBV10-1
ASLMNRGGVAGANVLT,TRBJ2-6,TRBV6-1
ASSLNPAVTEAF,TRBJ1-1,TRBV27
SGGPLAGRSDTQY,TRBJ2-3,TRBV20-1
ASSWKEKLF,TRBJ1-4,TRBV28
ASSEIWTGGNYGYT,TRBJ1-2,TRBV6-1
SALQNRVNYGYT,TRBJ1-2,TRBV20-1
ASSGSGVETQY,TRBJ2-5,TRBV7-7
ASSPDRVLQPQH,TRBJ1-5,TRBV28
AYLQGGETQY,TRBJ2-5,TRBV30
SVDKDTENYGYT,TRBJ1-2,TRBV29-1
SVEGQARHTEAF,TRBJ1-1,TRBV29-1
ASSRTRNTEAF,TRBJ1-1,TRBV3-1
ASSPLSRKPQH,TRBJ1-5,TRBV28
SVSTGGIEQF,TRBJ2-1,TRBV29-1
ASSLSTTEAF,TRBJ1-1,TRBV12-3/TRBV12-4
ATSREGRTWEQF,TRBJ2-1,TRBV15
ASSYLGDTDTQY,TRBJ2-3,TRBV6-5
SVTGDHYGYT,TRBJ1-2,TRBV29-1
ASSLARTGHTETQY,TRBJ2-3,TRBV12-3/TRBV12-4
ASSLGQGVGEQY,TRBJ2-7,TRBV11-2
ASSPHSGTGGNEQF,TRBJ2-1,TRBV5-1
SASSRYRGGGTGELF,TRBJ2-2,TRBV20-1
ASSLIIARANEQF,TRBJ2-1,TRBV13
SAEGLAGGTIYEQY,TRBJ2-7,TRBV20-1
ASSQSGSRETQY,TRBJ2-5,TRBV7-2
SVVTSGNYNEQF,TRBJ2-1,TRBV29-1
ASSQEYGTPTNTGELF,TRBJ2-2,TRBV14
ASSRPRGATNTEAF,TRBJ1-1,TRBV6-2/TRBV6-3
ASNREATETQY,TRBJ2-5,TRBV5-1
ASSLMDTYNEQF,TRBJ2-1,TRBV7-3
ASSQGWGDQETQY,TRBJ2-5,TRBV4-1
ASSLQDGYT,TRBJ1-2,TRBV5-6
ASSLVRQGDEKLF,TRBJ1-4,TRBV5-6
ASSYSTEGAF,TRBJ1-1,TRBV6-2/TRBV6-3
SARQETQY,TRBJ2-5,TRBV20-1
ATQGTLNTEAF,TRBJ1-1,TRBV7-9
ASSLGRGSYEQY,TRBJ2-7,TRBV7-2
ASSLVASSYEQY,TRBJ2-7,TRBV7-6
ASSPTQGYTQY,TRBJ2-3,TRBV12-3/TRBV12-4
ASSRRQTGVHEKLF,TRBJ1-4,TRBV7-2
SFFPSGRDEQY,TRBJ2-7,TRBV29-1
ASSHPTSGGAQAGELF,TRBJ2-2,TRBV7-2
ASSPRTSGSNEQF,TRBJ2-1,TRBV12-3/TRBV12-4